This is a list of T cell receptor beta chains from one sample in a study of OX40 agonist ivuxolimab in advanced cancers. Generated by immunoSEQ multiplex PCR, the TCRdb table keeps only in-frame clones and is missing some. The sample consists of roughly 45,000 clones, approximately 78% of them appearing once. The input for sequencing was CD4+ or CD8+ T cells sorted from blood, taken in a trial of the OX40 agonist ivuxolimab. The origin of the receptors is an adult with an advanced solid tumor such as melanoma, head and neck, liver or kidney cancer. CDR3s include the opening cysteine and the closing phenylalanine or tryptophan. A D gene is named only where the DNA matches it firmly. Some rows have no size entry. The others give once, few or many, or a class for an expanded clone.

clone_size j_call d_call v_call cdr3_nt cdr3_aa
NA TRBJ1-1 NA TRBV5-1 TGCGCCAGCAGCTTGAATTCCCCCGGCCCGAGCACTGAAGCTTTCTTT CASSLNSPGPSTEAFF
NA TRBJ1-4 NA TRBV14 TGTGCCAGCAGCCAACTTCTGAGTAATGAAAAACTGTTTTTT CASSQLLSNEKLFF
NA TRBJ1-2 TRBD1 TRBV6-5 TGTGCCAGCAGTACCCTAGGGACAGGGAATGGCTACACCTTC CASSTLGTGNGYTF
few TRBJ1-3 NA TRBV5-1 TGCGCCAGCAGCCGCGAGGGGGGCTCTGGAAACACCATATATTTT CASSREGGSGNTIYF
NA TRBJ2-7 NA TRBV28 TGTGCCAGCAGGTACACAATGACCTACGAGCAGTACTTC CASRYTMTYEQYF
few TRBJ2-1 NA TRBV6-4 TGTGCCAGCAGTGACTCGTGGGGGAGTGAGCAGTTCTTC CASSDSWGSEQFF
medium-sized TRBJ2-7 NA TRBV29-1 TGCAGCGTTGAAGAGGAGTGGGGTGTCGAGCAGTACTTC CSVEEEWGVEQYF
NA TRBJ2-1 TRBD2 TRBV5-1 TGCGCCAGCAGCTTCACTAGCGTAAAACTCAATGAGCAGTTCTTC CASSFTSVKLNEQFF
few TRBJ1-2 NA TRBV7-2 TGTGCCAGCAGCTCCCCGACGGGCCATCATGGCTACACCTTC CASSSPTGHHGYTF
NA TRBJ2-1 NA TRBV4-2 TGTGCCAGCAGCCAAGACCCCATTCCTGAGCAGTTCTTC CASSQDPIPEQFF
few TRBJ1-5 TRBD1 TRBV18 TGTGCCAGCTCACCACTTGGACAGGTTACTCAGCCCCAGCATTTT CASSPLGQVTQPQHF
NA TRBJ2-2 TRBD2 TRBV11-2 TGTGCCAGCAGCTTAGCCCGGACTAGCGGGAGGTCCGGGGAGCTGTTTTTT CASSLARTSGRSGELFF
NA TRBJ1-2 NA TRBV7-2 TGTGCCAGCAGCTTAGGATGGGGGGGGCTAGGAGGCTACACCTTC CASSLGWGGLGGYTF
few TRBJ2-3 NA TRBV21-1 TGTGCCAGCAGCAAAGGTATTCGGGACAGGGGGCCAGATACGCAGTATTTT CASSKGIRDRGPDTQYF
few TRBJ1-5 NA TRBV5-6 TGTGCCAGCAGCTCAAGGGGCACCTACAGCAATCAGCCCCAGCATTTT CASSSRGTYSNQPQHF
NA TRBJ1-2 NA TRBV5-1 TGCGCCAGCAGTTCCGGGGGATCTGGCTACACCTTC CASSSGGSGYTF
NA TRBJ2-7 TRBD2 TRBV14 TGTGCCAGCAGCCCAAGGAGTTCTAGCGGCCGACCGCGGTGGTACGAGCAGTACTTC CASSPRSSSGRPRWYEQYF
NA TRBJ2-1 NA TRBV29-1 TGCAGCGTTTATGGGGGGAAGGGTAGCGATGAGCAGTTCTTC CSVYGGKGSDEQFF